The 8 T cell receptor beta chains below come from one sample, sequenced in a study of cytomegalovirus exposure and HLA in healthy donors. Primers for the PCR totalled 60 Vbeta and 13 Jbeta. This table comes from immunoSEQ multiplex PCR, and its TCRdb copy is limited to in-frame clones, with some not included. The profile shows 170,000 or so clones, less than 85% of them singletons. Sequences were obtained from PBMCs. These TCRs come from a man between 18 and 29 years old in good health and CMV-seronegative.

This chain joins TRBV5-6 and TRBJ1-6, with TRBD1 matching 9 bases. CDR3 length: 16 amino acids. Trimming removed 4 bases from V and 8 bases from J; junction bases left unmatched: 10. CDR1 SGHDT and CDR2 YYEEEE come from the germline V gene. This CDR3 is CASSLPGQGFYSPLHF. For the CDR3, the DNA is TGTGCCAGCAGCCTTCCGGGACAGGGTTTTTATTCACCCCTCCACTTT.

The V call is TRBV19, the J call TRBJ2-3; no clear D gene. V gave up 3 bases and J gave up 3 bases, with 10 bases separating them. Germline V CDR1 and CDR2: LNHDA, SQIVND (reference sequence). CDR3 length: 14 amino acids. CDR3 sequence reads: CASSIHLDTDTQYF. CDR3 in DNA: TGTGCCAGTAGTATTCACTTAGATACAGATACGCAGTATTTT.

This clone was seen a handful of times. The chain couples TRBV7-9 to TRBJ1-1, with a weak D call TRBD1 (5 bases). The CDR3 covers 13 residues. V was shortened by 3 bases and J by 6 bases, with 11 bases between the two germline ends. Germline V gene sequence: CDR1 SEHNR, CDR2 FQNEAQ (reference sequence). CDR3 coding DNA: TGTGCCAGCAGCTTTTCGACAGTCGCTGAAGCTTTCTTT. Translating it yields CASSFSTVAEAFF. The whole variable domain, filled in from reference TRBV7-9 and TRBJ1-1, reads DTGVSQNPRHKITKRGQNVTFRCDPISEHNRLYWYRQTLGQGPEFLTYFQNEAQLEKSRLLSDRFSAERPKGSFSTLEIQRTEQGDSAMYLCASSFSTVAEAFFGQGTRLTVV.

This clone occurred a few times. The gene calls are TRBV4-1 and TRBJ2-7; possible D gene TRBD1, 7 bases. Per the germline V gene, CDR1 is MGHRA and CDR2 is YSYEKL. Between the trimmed V and J ends, which lost 0 bases and 4 bases, there was a span of 13 bases. The CDR3 extends over 15 amino acids. CDR3 bases: TGCGCCAGCAGCCAAGAACGGGGGACAGTTTACGAGCAGTACTTC. It specifies CASSQERGTVYEQYF.

The rearrangement links TRBV5-6 to TRBJ2-2; D is unresolved. The germline gives CDR1 SGHDT, CDR2 YYEEEE. Trimming took off 0 bases at V and 4 bases at J, with 10 bases between the two ends. The CDR3 consists of 15 residues. CDR3 amino acids: CASSLDQESTGELFF. DNA of the CDR3: TGTGCCAGCAGCTTGGACCAGGAAAGCACCGGGGAGCTGTTTTTT. Drawing the rest from reference TRBV5-6 and TRBJ2-2, the complete variable domain is DAGVTQSPTHLIKTRGQQVTLRCSPKSGHDTVSWYQQALGQGPQFIFQYYEEEERQRGNFPDRFSGHQFPNYSSELNVNALLLGDSALYLCASSLDQESTGELFFGEGSRLTVL.

This clone was seen just once. In nucleotides, the CDR3 is TGTGCCAGCAGCCCCCATCGGGACAACCATGAGCAGTTCTTC. This encodes CASSPHRDNHEQFF. J is TRBJ2-1 and V is TRBV7-9; D possibly corresponds to TRBD1 (6 bases). This CDR3 region has 14 residues. Trimming cost V 5 bases and J 8 bases, with 16 bases left between them. Germline CDR1 SEHNR, CDR2 FQNEAQ (reference sequence).

The chain employs TRBV7-6 and TRBJ2-1, with 10 nucleotides matching TRBD1. Unmatched junction bases numbered 14, after V lost 4 bases and J lost 8 bases. In germline, CDR1 is SGHVS, CDR2 FNYEAQ. The CDR3 has 17 residues. The chain's CDR3 is CASSSLRGTGALDEQFF. CDR3 coding DNA: TGTGCCAGCAGCTCCCTAAGAGGGACAGGGGCTCTCGATGAGCAGTTCTTC.

This clone was seen once. The V and J genes are TRBV5-6 and TRBJ2-7; no reliable D call. Germline CDR1 SGHDT, CDR2 YYEEEE. This CDR3 region has 13 residues. V lost 2 bases and J 0 bases, leaving 6 bases between the germline ends. CDR3 nucleotide sequence: TGTGCCAGCAGCTTTCAGTCCTCCTACGAGCAGTACTTC. It specifies CASSFQSSYEQYF.